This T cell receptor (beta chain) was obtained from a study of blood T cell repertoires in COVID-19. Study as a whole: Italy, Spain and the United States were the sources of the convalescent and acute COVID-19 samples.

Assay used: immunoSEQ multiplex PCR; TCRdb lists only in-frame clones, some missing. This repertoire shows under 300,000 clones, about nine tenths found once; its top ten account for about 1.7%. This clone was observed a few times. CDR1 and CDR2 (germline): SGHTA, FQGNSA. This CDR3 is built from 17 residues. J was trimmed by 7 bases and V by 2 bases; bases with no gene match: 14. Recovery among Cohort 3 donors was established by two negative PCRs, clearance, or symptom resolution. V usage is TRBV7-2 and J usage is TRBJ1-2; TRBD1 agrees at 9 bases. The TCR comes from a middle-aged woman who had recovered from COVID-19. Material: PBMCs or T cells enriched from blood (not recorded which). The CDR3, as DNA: TGTGCCAGCAGCTTAAATGGTTGGGGACAGGGTGTAAGTGGCTACACCTTC. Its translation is CASSLNGWGQGVSGYTF.